The following is a T cell receptor beta chain sequence with its context. These data come from a study of blood T cell repertoires in COVID-19. Study-level information: There were acute and convalescent COVID-19 samples, and they came from the United States, Italy and Spain.

Per the germline V gene, CDR1 is LNHDA and CDR2 is SQIVND (reference sequence). V was shortened by 3 bases and J by 5 bases, with 10 bases between the two germline ends. The CDR3 loop spans 14 amino acids. Here immunoSEQ multiplex PCR was the method, and the copy in TCRdb shows in-frame clones only, minus some. The data hold around 71,000 clones, with roughly nine tenths observed a single time. The source is a woman aged 55-75 years with acute or convalescent COVID-19. The chain has TRBV19 and TRBJ2-2, with D perhaps TRBD2 (5 bases). The sequenced sample consisted of peripheral blood. This CDR3 reads CASSIERTTGELFF. As DNA, the CDR3 is TGTGCCAGTAGTATCGAGCGGACGACCGGGGAGCTGTTTTTT.